The present T cell receptor (beta chain) was sequenced within a study of cytomegalovirus exposure and HLA in healthy donors (dated by TCRdb to the late 2010s). Background for the entire study: An earlier analysis of approximately 640 of the donors reported 250 to 350 Gb of sequence data and 117 million unique TCR beta sequences from about 200 million T cells. An early release that covered more than 550 HLA-typed donors contained about 290 gigabases of sequencing data and 65 million to 100 million unique TCR sequences. About five DR-DQ haplotypes were treated as single units for association and clustering because of strong linkage in the cohort. In a later genetic analysis, genome-wide SNP genotypes for about three fifths of the 666 donors were used, and that subset was treated as a discovery cohort. The study aimed to test whether cataloging public T cell receptors could reveal signatures of past pathogen exposure. To predict cytomegalovirus infection status, the study brought together high-throughput TCR immunosequencing, statistical association of individual TCRs with disease status, and machine learning. Besides the first cohort of hundreds of subjects, a separate validation cohort made up of roughly 120 different subjects was used. Donor age, sex, ethnicity and CMV serostatus were collected together with the repertoire data. Among 398 genotyped donors of the cohort, an average of approximately 220,000 unique TCR beta nucleotide sequences was sequenced per donor, of which about 20% were non-productive. All discovery cohort repertoires had been generated using a single sequencing platform. Typing coverage differed by locus: A, B, C, DRB1 and DQB1 were typed in roughly 620-640 donors, DQA1 in about 500, DPA1 in 600 to 610, and DPB1 in around 440. HLA typing covered class I and class II loci at four-digit resolution. Of the roughly 390 genotyped donors, 81% fell in the genetic ancestry cluster associated with self-reported Caucasian donors. The study used immunosequencing to profile the T cell repertoires of approximately 640 subjects and linked those repertoires to cytomegalovirus serostatus. Rather than drawing on any new phenotypic data, the later analysis identified candidate immune exposures from TCR beta sequences and the way those sequences occurred across donors. In a later analysis, previously published TCR beta repertoires from 600 to 850 donors were re-analyzed and high-resolution HLA genotyping was added so that TCR occurrence patterns could be studied. An earlier analysis of approximately 640 of the donors applied high-throughput TCR beta sequencing to assess whether each TCR beta V gene segment acted as functional or pseudogenic. Paper-wide results and their limitations: In a later genetic analysis, fewer N-insertions in productive TCRs were reported among donors in an Asian-associated ancestry cluster than the approximately 710-donor mean. This cohort had only TCR beta chains sequenced, and the lack of alpha or paired-chain data limited which features could be detected. A later analysis reported that several top co-occurrence clusters appeared linked to parvovirus B19, influenza, CMV and Epstein-Barr virus. An earlier analysis of approximately 600 of the donors showed that most TCR beta V segments appeared in productive rearrangements either about 87% or about 30% of the time, which broadly matched IMGT annotations. Most TCR sequences were seen in very few donors, while some public TCRs were found in many individuals. Because the 87-base-pair reads could not distinguish some IMGT-functional V segments, including TRBV6-2 and TRBV6-3, those segments were excluded. A total of 164 TCR beta chains were listed by the study as associated with cytomegalovirus. Linkage disequilibrium might explain the correlated functional status among segregating V segments, but an unknown experimental factor could not be ruled out. A cluster of highly shared sequence variants was judged likely to be a technical artifact of the sequencing pipeline. An association between a missense DCLRE1C variant and V-gene and J-gene trimming of TCR beta chains was found in a later genetic analysis and replicated in an independent cohort. For the cohort, immune exposure information was limited to CMV serostatus. In a later analysis, HLA-associated TCR beta chains showed more clonal expansion and lower generation probabilities than non-associated chains that were equally common. When HLA alleles, especially DR and DQ, strongly co-occurred, attributing TCR associations to individual alleles was difficult. The classifier was reported to diagnose cytomegalovirus status with high specificity and sensitivity in both the original and validation cohorts. A later analysis found that most CMV-associated TCR beta chains appeared HLA-restricted, with HLA associations seemingly driven largely by CMV exposure. In a later analysis, TCR association rates were found to vary across HLA loci, with the most associated TCRs seen for DRB1 alleles and the fewest for HLA-C alleles. A later analysis associated about 17,000 TCR beta sequences with specific HLA alleles at a false discovery rate of 0.05. The authors suggested that the approach could potentially be extended to other disease states and immunological phenotypes. Presence/absence analyses assumed roughly uniform sequencing depth across donors, an assumption that may not hold. HLA typing was unavailable for some donors at each locus, so association tests used only the typed subset. A further reported finding was that TCR beta sequences accurately predicted the HLA-A and HLA-B alleles for most subjects in the first cohort. A few of the identified cytomegalovirus-associated TCR beta chains were confirmed in vitro to be specific for cytomegalovirus antigens. Because counts were too low, 15 to 20 rarely observed V segments, including chromosome 9 orphons, were excluded from the earlier analysis of a few hundred of the donors.

The library came from the immunoSEQ multiplex PCR assay. A mixture of 60 forward primers for TCR Vbeta segments and 13 reverse primers for TCR Jbeta segments was used in the multiplex PCR. The CDR3 region of rearranged TCR beta genes was amplified from genomic DNA by a multiplex PCR assay. The amplified TCR beta libraries were sequenced on the Illumina HiSeq System as 87-base-pair reads. As for how the authors treated the data: A later analysis tallied 75 million to 85 million unique TCR beta chains across the 640 or so repertoires, and approximately 12 million of those chains were shared by two or more donors. Raw reads were error-corrected and collapsed into unique sequences by a nearest-neighbor algorithm in which closely related sequences were merged to remove PCR and sequencing errors. To assign V, D and J gene segments, CDR3 sequences were aligned to IMGT reference sequences. For a sequence to be retained, a match of at least six nucleotides was required to both a V gene segment and a J gene segment. Rearrangements were called productive when the CDR3 lacked stop codons and stayed in frame with V and J; all others were non-productive. Following IMGT convention, CDR3 was defined as the stretch from the second conserved V-encoded cysteine up to the conserved J-encoded phenylalanine. The earlier analysis of around 640 of the donors excluded sequences that lacked an unambiguous match to a single V gene segment. An earlier analysis of fewer than 750 of the donors classified V segments as functional when productive rearrangements were above 56.7% and as segregating when the standard deviation between donors was above 5%. To diagnose cytomegalovirus status from the catalog of TCR beta chain sequences, a statistical classification framework was built. V and J gene assignment, in a later analysis, came from comparing TCR nucleotide sequences with IMGT/GENE-DB human TR gene sequences. A later analysis assigned CDR3 sequences and most-parsimonious VDJ recombination scenarios with the TCRdist pipeline. In a later analysis, each TCR beta chain was defined by its CDR3 amino acid sequence together with its V-gene family, and reads lacking a unique V-gene family were excluded. To address suspected cross-contamination and a sequencing artifact, a later analysis removed roughly 580 highly shared, low-generation-probability nucleotide sequences. In a later analysis, a clonal expansion index was calculated for each public chain from normalized within-repertoire ranks of inferred template counts. Generation probabilities in a later analysis came from a VDJ recombination model fitted to out-of-frame rearrangements, and those results were checked against IGoR. In a later analysis, hypergeometric tests were used to score TCR-TCR, TCR-HLA and TCR-CMV co-occurrence, with a repertoire-size bias correction applied to TCR pairs. False discovery rates were estimated in a later analysis by permuting HLA or CMV assignments 20 times. In a later analysis, co-occurring TCRs were grouped using DBSCAN, with TCRdist sequence similarity added in when clustering inside HLA-allele-positive subsets. Co-occurrence clustering excluded repertoires with fewer than 30,000 or more than 120,000 public chains, plus five with anomalous nucleotide sharing. The immuneACCESS repertoire file appears here via TCRdb, limited to in-frame rearrangements. These files lack a portion of the clones; in checked studies, under half of the deficit traces to unresolved V genes, and the cause of the others is not known. Clone size and the V and J calls come from that table; the DNA yielded D and trimming. The sample's table covers about 140,000 clones. The ten biggest clones cover under 2.5% of the sample.

For this clone: Its binding antigen is unknown.

Unmatched junction bases come to 4, with V trimmed by 1 base and J by 5 bases. Looking up the germline V gene yields CDR1 LGHNA and CDR2 YSLEER. The CDR3 goes from the cysteine to the phenylalanine over 15 residues. Kept here is only the CDR3 DNA, which spans 45 bases and is read in frame from base 1. The cohort was made up of approximately 670 healthy bone marrow donors. All cohort members were sampled while nominally healthy, although unrecorded immune exposures were likely present. The donor was CMV seronegative and was included in the group of a few hundred seronegative cohort members. Every donor gave a peripheral blood sample, and the peripheral blood mononuclear cells from that sample were used for TCR beta sequencing. The Qiagen DNeasy Blood Extraction Kit was used to extract genomic DNA from the blood cell samples.

Rearrangement joined TRBV4-3 to TRBJ2-5; 10 nucleotides in the junction match TRBD2. The source material was PBMCs. The clonotype comes from a woman aged 18-35 years in good health and CMV-seronegative. The CDR3: CASSQVLAGDETQYF. The base sequence is TGCGCCAGCAGCCAAGTCCTAGCGGGAGATGAGACCCAGTACTTC.